This is a list of T cell receptor beta chains from one sample in a study of blood T cell repertoires in COVID-19. Some clones are missing from TCRdb's copy, which holds only in-frame ones; the method was immunoSEQ multiplex PCR. The repertoire holds about 120,000 clones, with more than 75% as singletons. Sequenced sample: peripheral blood. These receptors all come from a woman between 65 and 79 years old with acute or convalescent COVID-19. Each CDR3 is given with its conserved first and last residue. The D gene is left open where the match is weak. Size tells how often a clone was seen (once, few, many) or the class of an expanded clone, and some rows leave it out.

d_gene: TRBD1
j_gene: TRBJ2-4
v_gene: TRBV9
abundance: -
CDR3aa: CASSVGPGGLKNIQYF
CDR3nt: TGTGCCAGCAGCGTAGGGCCAGGGGGCTTGAAAAACATTCAGTACTTC

d_gene: TRBD1
j_gene: TRBJ2-5
v_gene: TRBV6-5
abundance: -
CDR3aa: CATGDRAGETQYF
CDR3nt: TGTGCCACCGGGGACAGGGCGGGGGAGACCCAGTACTTC

d_gene: -
j_gene: TRBJ1-5
v_gene: TRBV20-1
abundance: -
CDR3aa: CSASSGGDQPQHF
CDR3nt: TGCAGTGCTAGTAGCGGGGGGGATCAGCCCCAGCATTTT

d_gene: -
j_gene: TRBJ1-6
v_gene: TRBV6-2/TRBV6-3
abundance: -
CDR3aa: CASSPVPGHQGPPLHF
CDR3nt: TGTGCCAGCAGCCCTGTCCCGGGACACCAAGGTCCACCCCTCCACTTT

d_gene: TRBD1
j_gene: TRBJ2-4
v_gene: TRBV28
abundance: -
CDR3aa: CASSVQGAKNIQYF
CDR3nt: TGTGCCAGCAGTGTACAGGGGGCCAAAAACATTCAGTACTTC

d_gene: -
j_gene: TRBJ1-6
v_gene: TRBV27
abundance: -
CDR3aa: CASSWASVSYNSPLHF
CDR3nt: TGTGCCAGCAGTTGGGCGTCGGTGTCCTATAATTCACCCCTCCACTTT

d_gene: -
j_gene: TRBJ2-5
v_gene: TRBV30
abundance: -
CDR3aa: CAWSPNFSGQETQYF
CDR3nt: TGTGCCTGGAGTCCAAACTTTAGCGGCCAAGAGACCCAGTACTTC

d_gene: TRBD1
j_gene: TRBJ2-1
v_gene: TRBV7-9
abundance: -
CDR3aa: CASSSPRTGRNEQFF
CDR3nt: TGTGCCAGCAGCTCCCCCCGGACAGGGCGGAATGAGCAGTTCTTC

d_gene: -
j_gene: TRBJ2-5
v_gene: TRBV5-1
abundance: -
CDR3aa: CASSLSPGQGGTQYF
CDR3nt: TGCGCCAGCAGCTTGTCGCCAGGGCAGGGGGGGACCCAGTACTTC

d_gene: -
j_gene: TRBJ1-2
v_gene: TRBV19
abundance: -
CDR3aa: CASSIPGISDGYTF
CDR3nt: TGTGCCAGTAGTATCCCAGGGATCTCAGATGGCTACACCTTC

d_gene: -
j_gene: TRBJ2-7
v_gene: TRBV20-1
abundance: -
CDR3aa: CSASPGNLYF
CDR3nt: TGCAGTGCATCGCCGGGTAACTTGTACTTC

d_gene: TRBD1
j_gene: TRBJ2-7
v_gene: TRBV5-1
abundance: -
CDR3aa: CASSLIGQAYEQYF
CDR3nt: TGCGCCAGCAGCTTGATTGGACAGGCCTACGAGCAGTACTTC

d_gene: TRBD1
j_gene: TRBJ1-4
v_gene: TRBV4-1
abundance: -
CDR3aa: CASSQAGTGKKLFF
CDR3nt: TGCGCCAGCAGCCAAGCCGGGACAGGGAAAAAACTGTTTTTT

d_gene: -
j_gene: TRBJ2-2
v_gene: TRBV4-2
abundance: -
CDR3aa: CASSQDHEGTGELFF
CDR3nt: TGTGCCAGCAGCCAAGATCATGAGGGAACCGGGGAGCTGTTTTTT

d_gene: -
j_gene: TRBJ2-7
v_gene: TRBV15
abundance: few
CDR3aa: CATSSGVAYEQYF
CDR3nt: TGTGCCACCAGCTCGGGGGTTGCCTACGAGCAGTACTTC

d_gene: TRBD1
j_gene: TRBJ1-1
v_gene: TRBV11-3
abundance: -
CDR3aa: CASSLTGMNTEAFF
CDR3nt: TGTGCCAGCAGCTTGACAGGGATGAACACTGAAGCTTTCTTT

d_gene: -
j_gene: TRBJ2-1
v_gene: TRBV11-2
abundance: few
CDR3aa: CASIKQGNEQFF
CDR3nt: TGTGCCAGCATCAAACAGGGAAATGAGCAGTTCTTC

d_gene: -
j_gene: TRBJ1-2
v_gene: TRBV18
abundance: -
CDR3aa: CASSEMGLNYGYTF
CDR3nt: TGTGCCAGCTCAGAAATGGGGCTTAACTATGGCTACACCTTC

d_gene: TRBD2
j_gene: TRBJ2-7
v_gene: TRBV7-9
abundance: -
CDR3aa: CASSLTTSGSLEQYF
CDR3nt: TGTGCCAGCAGCTTAACGACTAGCGGGTCCCTCGAGCAGTACTTC

d_gene: -
j_gene: TRBJ1-6
v_gene: TRBV6-5
abundance: -
CDR3aa: CASSYGRGGSPLHF
CDR3nt: TGTGCCAGCAGTTACGGCAGGGGTGGATCACCCCTCCACTTT

d_gene: TRBD2
j_gene: TRBJ2-7
v_gene: TRBV24-1
abundance: -
CDR3aa: CATSYRTSGDPYEQYF
CDR3nt: TGTGCCACCAGTTATAGGACTAGCGGGGATCCCTACGAGCAGTACTTC

d_gene: TRBD1
j_gene: TRBJ2-4
v_gene: TRBV9
abundance: -
CDR3aa: CASSPDRGRENIQYF
CDR3nt: TGTGCCAGCAGCCCCGACAGGGGGCGCGAAAACATTCAGTACTTC

d_gene: -
j_gene: TRBJ2-1
v_gene: TRBV6-5
abundance: once
CDR3aa: CASSYPGNEQFF
CDR3nt: TGTGCCAGCAGTTACCCGGGGAATGAGCAGTTCTTC

d_gene: -
j_gene: TRBJ1-3
v_gene: TRBV6-6
abundance: -
CDR3aa: CASSYSNSRTSNTIYF
CDR3nt: TGTGCCAGCAGTTACTCGAACTCCAGGACTTCTAACACCATATATTTT

d_gene: -
j_gene: TRBJ1-2
v_gene: TRBV24-1
abundance: -
CDR3aa: CATSDLDVRGRELNYGYTF
CDR3nt: TGTGCCACCAGTGATTTGGACGTGAGAGGCAGGGAACTTAACTATGGCTACACCTTC

d_gene: -
j_gene: TRBJ2-7
v_gene: TRBV9
abundance: -
CDR3aa: CASSVDTSYEQYF
CDR3nt: TGTGCCAGCAGCGTCGACACATCCTACGAGCAGTACTTC

d_gene: -
j_gene: TRBJ1-1
v_gene: TRBV3-1/TRBV3-2
abundance: -
CDR3aa: CASSQTWNTEAFF
CDR3nt: TGTGCCAGCAGCCAAACATGGAACACTGAAGCTTTCTTT

d_gene: TRBD1
j_gene: TRBJ2-1
v_gene: TRBV5-8
abundance: -
CDR3aa: CASRIRDSLGNEQFF
CDR3nt: TGTGCCAGCAGAATTCGGGACAGCCTGGGCAATGAGCAGTTCTTC

d_gene: TRBD1
j_gene: TRBJ1-6
v_gene: TRBV2
abundance: -
CDR3aa: CASSKTGTEISPLHF
CDR3nt: TGTGCCAGCAGTAAGACCGGGACAGAAATTTCACCCCTCCACTTT

d_gene: -
j_gene: TRBJ1-2
v_gene: TRBV6-5
abundance: -
CDR3aa: CASSYSNVGGRGGYTF
CDR3nt: TGTGCCAGCAGTTACTCGAACGTGGGGGGTAGGGGAGGCTACACCTTC

d_gene: TRBD2
j_gene: TRBJ2-5
v_gene: TRBV5-4
abundance: -
CDR3aa: CASSLFASGGQETQYF
CDR3nt: TGTGCCAGCAGCTTGTTTGCTAGCGGGGGGCAAGAGACCCAGTACTTC

d_gene: -
j_gene: TRBJ1-1
v_gene: TRBV29-1
abundance: once
CDR3aa: CSVELAETMNTEAFF
CDR3nt: TGCAGCGTTGAATTGGCAGAAACAATGAACACTGAAGCTTTCTTT

d_gene: TRBD1
j_gene: TRBJ1-2
v_gene: TRBV29-1
abundance: -
CDR3aa: CSVGDRPEGGYTF
CDR3nt: TGCAGCGTTGGGGACAGGCCCGAGGGAGGCTACACCTTC

d_gene: TRBD1
j_gene: TRBJ2-1
v_gene: TRBV5-4
abundance: -
CDR3aa: CASSVDRGVYNEQFF
CDR3nt: TGTGCCAGCAGCGTGGACAGGGGGGTCTACAATGAGCAGTTCTTC

d_gene: -
j_gene: TRBJ1-1
v_gene: TRBV11-3
abundance: -
CDR3aa: CASSPTGGAATHFF
CDR3nt: TGTGCCAGCAGCCCCACGGGGGGGGCCGCTACCCATTTCTTT

d_gene: -
j_gene: TRBJ1-1
v_gene: TRBV11-2
abundance: -
CDR3aa: CASSLVSRGLGTEAFF
CDR3nt: TGTGCCAGCAGCTTAGTGAGCAGGGGTCTAGGCACTGAAGCTTTCTTT

d_gene: TRBD2
j_gene: TRBJ2-2
v_gene: TRBV7-9
abundance: -
CDR3aa: CASRGGGANTGELFF
CDR3nt: TGTGCCAGCAGGGGCGGGGGTGCGAACACCGGGGAGCTGTTTTTT

d_gene: TRBD1
j_gene: TRBJ1-6
v_gene: TRBV5-1
abundance: -
CDR3aa: CASSLGTGSNSPLHF
CDR3nt: TGCGCCAGCAGCTTGGGGACAGGGAGTAATTCACCCCTCCACTTT

d_gene: TRBD1
j_gene: TRBJ2-6
v_gene: TRBV27
abundance: once
CDR3aa: CASSFGQAGANVLTF
CDR3nt: TGTGCCAGCAGTTTCGGACAGGCTGGGGCCAACGTCCTGACTTTC

d_gene: TRBD2
j_gene: TRBJ2-1
v_gene: TRBV28
abundance: -
CDR3aa: CASSRAGPAGGEQFF
CDR3nt: TGTGCCAGCAGCAGGGCAGGCCCCGCGGGAGGTGAGCAGTTCTTC

d_gene: -
j_gene: TRBJ2-7
v_gene: TRBV5-1
abundance: few
CDR3aa: CASSLLPGENEQYF
CDR3nt: TGCGCCAGCAGCTTGCTCCCAGGGGAAAACGAGCAGTACTTC

d_gene: TRBD1
j_gene: TRBJ1-2
v_gene: TRBV30
abundance: -
CDR3aa: CACPQGAYGYTF
CDR3nt: TGTGCCTGCCCACAGGGGGCCTATGGCTACACCTTC

d_gene: TRBD1
j_gene: TRBJ2-7
v_gene: TRBV11-2
abundance: -
CDR3aa: CASSPLKRDRGVSSYEQYF
CDR3nt: TGTGCCAGCAGCCCCTTAAAACGGGACAGGGGGGTCAGCTCCTACGAGCAGTACTTC

d_gene: -
j_gene: TRBJ2-3
v_gene: TRBV5-1
abundance: -
CDR3aa: CASSQGGGRGSDTQYF
CDR3nt: TGCGCCAGCAGCCAAGGTGGTGGTAGGGGTTCGGATACGCAGTATTTT

d_gene: TRBD1
j_gene: TRBJ1-6
v_gene: TRBV28
abundance: -
CDR3aa: CATSMGDRHNSPLHF
CDR3nt: TGTGCCACTTCAATGGGGGACAGGCATAATTCACCCCTCCACTTT